The present T cell receptor (beta chain) was sequenced within a study of blood T cell repertoires in COVID-19. Overall study context: Researchers got acute and convalescent COVID-19 samples from the United States, Italy and Spain. PBMCs, B-cell-depleted T cells, or T cells were the source of the cDNA or gDNA that made up the material.

Original handling: By means of reference gene primer amplification, nucleated cell counts were estimated. Assay: immunoSEQ multiplex PCR; the TCRdb copy retains only in-frame clones and omits some. From that table come the V and J calls and clone size; the DNA was used to work out D and trimming. This sample has 200,000 to 250,000 clones, with about four fifths found just once. Germline CDR1 SNHLY, CDR2 FYNNEI. With 3 bases clipped from V and 4 bases from J, the junction kept 7 bases outside the gene matches. This CDR3 region has 15 residues. J is TRBJ2-5 and V is TRBV2, with 8 bases aligning to TRBD2. The sequencing input was peripheral blood. The clonotype comes from a woman between 40 and 50 years old with acute or convalescent COVID-19. The CDR3 protein is CASSEAGGWVETQYF. CDR3 sequence (DNA): TGTGCCAGCAGTGAGGCGGGAGGATGGGTAGAGACCCAGTACTTC.